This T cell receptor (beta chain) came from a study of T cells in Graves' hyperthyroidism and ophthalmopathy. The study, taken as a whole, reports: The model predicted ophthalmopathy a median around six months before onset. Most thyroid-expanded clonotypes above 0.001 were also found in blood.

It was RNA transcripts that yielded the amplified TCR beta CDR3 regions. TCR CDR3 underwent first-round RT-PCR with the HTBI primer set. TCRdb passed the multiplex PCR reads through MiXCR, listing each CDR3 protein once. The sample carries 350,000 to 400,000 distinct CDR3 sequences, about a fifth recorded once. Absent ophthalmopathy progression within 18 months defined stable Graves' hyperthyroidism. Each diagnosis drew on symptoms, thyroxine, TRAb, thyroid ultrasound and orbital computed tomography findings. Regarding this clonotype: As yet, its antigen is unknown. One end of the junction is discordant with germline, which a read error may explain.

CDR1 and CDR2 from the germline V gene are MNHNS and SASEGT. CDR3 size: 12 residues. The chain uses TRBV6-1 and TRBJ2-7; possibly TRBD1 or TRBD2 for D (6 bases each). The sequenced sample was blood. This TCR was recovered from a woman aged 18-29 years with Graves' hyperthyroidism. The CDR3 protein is CASTEGGYEQYF. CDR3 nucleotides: TGTGCCAGCACTGAAGGGGGGTACGAGCAGTACTTC.